This T cell receptor beta chain stems from a study of Graves' ophthalmopathy and Graves' hyperthyroidism (dated by TCRdb to the late 2010s). Looking at the study overall: Peripheral blood was collected before any treatment was given, at the time of initial diagnosis. The study used TCR beta repertoire signatures to distinguish Graves' ophthalmopathy from Graves' hyperthyroidism and to predict progression to ophthalmopathy. In total, around 140 blood samples were TCR-sequenced: fewer than 50 ophthalmopathy, some 75 hyperthyroidism and some 17 hyperthyroidism-to-ophthalmopathy patients. To explore V-J signatures that distinguish ophthalmopathy from hyperthyroidism, a discovery set of more than 90 patients was enrolled, made up of more than 40 with ophthalmopathy and under 65 with stable hyperthyroidism. An independent validation cohort was composed of approximately 19 hyperthyroidism patients and 17 patients who later progressed from hyperthyroidism to ophthalmopathy. In several hyperthyroidism patients, the T-cell repertoires found in thyroid tissue were compared with those found in blood. Following sample collection, hyperthyroidism patients were given methimazole at a starting dose of 30 mg daily, and ophthalmopathy patients were given high-dose intravenous methylprednisolone. The approximately 100 discovery patients were divided at random into training and test sets in a 7:3 ratio. Overall study results and their limits: Among expanded thyroid clonotypes with frequency above 0.001, most also showed up in blood, which suggests that blood repertoires may reflect the thyroid immune response. No statistical method was used to set the sample size in advance, and the investigators knew which group each participant was assigned to. Ophthalmopathy was separated from stable hyperthyroidism by the 13-signature model with roughly 88% sensitivity and less than 82% specificity in cross-validation and with 80%/75% in the test set. In validation, the model predicted ophthalmopathy progression with 70.59% sensitivity and roughly 78% specificity; some twelve predicted patients were CT-confirmed with GO in a median of around 6 months.

Details on this clonotype: The antigen it recognizes is unknown. Within one base of it there is no much larger clone, and no base qualities were kept.

V and J are truncated by 6 bases and 7 bases respectively, leaving an intervening sequence of 15 bases. The CDR3 measures 13 amino acids from cysteine to phenylalanine. The read is trimmed to its CDR3 DNA, 39 bases read in frame from base 1. The germline V gene (reference sequence) gives CDR1 as SEHNR and CDR2 as FQNEAQ. A patient counted as having stable hyperthyroidism if there was no progression to ophthalmopathy within 18 months of follow-up. The hyperthyroidism patients were 18 to 65 years old and newly diagnosed, with a disease duration of less than 2 months. Patients were excluded if they had other autoimmune diseases, uncontrolled infections, pregnancy or lactation. Clinical symptoms, serum thyroxine, TRAb, thyroid ultrasound and orbital computed tomography formed the basis of the diagnosis. Ficoll-Paque density gradient centrifugation was used to isolate PBMCs from around 10 ml of fresh peripheral blood. Total RNA was extracted using Trizol reagent, and RNA quality was checked on an Agilent 2100 Bioanalyzer.

For repertoire sequencing, TCR beta CDR3 regions were amplified from RNA transcripts. HTBI primers and the Qiagen OneStep RT-PCR kit were used in a first-round RT-PCR, which was followed by a second-round multiplex PCR, size selection and purification. Libraries were sequenced on an Illumina HiSeq2000 using paired-end 100 bp reads. For the original study's pipeline: SOAPnuke was used to process the reads, throwing out any read that had adapters, had uncalled bases, had a mean Phred below 15, or lacked an exact constant-primer or identifier match. COPE v1.2.5 was used to merge the high-quality paired reads. Unique nucleotide sequences were defined as clonotypes and aligned to IMGT TRB V, D and J references using MiTCR v1.1. Analysis was restricted to V-J combinations with a frequency above 0.0001, which covered 99% to 99.2% of repertoires. A TCR clonal expansion and chaos score per V-J combination was defined as the ratio of F50 clonal expansion to chaos observed in the TCRdist matrix. Welch's t-statistics and random forest were used to reduce features to approximately 13 V-J combinations, which were fed into a naive Bayes classifier. The similarity between thyroid and blood repertoires was quantified using the Morisita-Horn index. TCRdb itself trimmed the public reads at Q25 with fastp, ran MiXCR and retained productive beta chains. All rows with the same CDR3 protein become a single entry with the most common DNA and genes. Here the V and J calls rest on TCRdb's processing, not on the authors' analysis. The table for this sample lists about 620,000 distinct CDR3 sequences; 22% of them were counted only once. The ten largest clones capture roughly 6.9% of the sample.

The sequencing sample was made of peripheral blood. The receptor was derived from a woman aged 18-29 years with stable Graves' hyperthyroidism. Some clones in this sample may be carry-over from other donors' samples. Donor details come from another sample of the same person, matched by shared clones. The chain is made from TRBV7-9 and TRBJ1-1, with the D gene not clear enough to name. CDR3 region: CASSSSFRGEAFF. The base sequence is TGTGCCAGCAGTTCCTCCTTCCGGGGTGAAGCTTTCTTT.